One and the same sample provided the 24 T cell receptor beta chains below, sequenced in a study of early T cells in non-severe SARS-CoV-2 infection. TCRdb independently ran MiXCR on the 5' RACE reads; one entry per CDR3 protein. The data hold 34,000 or so distinct CDR3 sequences, with around 9% observed a single time. The material sequenced was whole blood. The receptor set was obtained from an adult who was a healthcare worker with PCR-confirmed SARS-CoV-2 infection or an uninfected control (not recorded which).

This clonotype occurred many times. The J gene is TRBJ2-3, the V gene TRBV20-1; the match to TRBD2 covers 8 bases. The CDR3 contains 19 residues. Per the germline V gene, CDR1 is DFQATT and CDR2 is SNEGSKA (reference sequence). V shed 5 bases, J shed 0 bases, and the junction held 19 bases outside the gene matches. The CDR3 region has the DNA TGCAGTGCTCGCACAGACATTCCTAGCGGGTTAACTAGCACAGATACGCAGTATTTT. Translated, it gives CSARTDIPSGLTSTDTQYF.

This clonotype ranks as medium-sized. J is TRBJ2-4 and V is TRBV6-5, with unresolved D. The CDR3 has 13 residues. The germline V gene has CDR1 MNHEY and CDR2 SVGAGI. Trimming took 2 bases from V and 5 from J, leaving 7 bases between them. For the CDR3, the DNA is TGTGCCAGCAGTTACGAACCGGAAAACATTCAGTACTTC. This gives the protein CASSYEPENIQYF.

This clonotype came up many times. In DNA form, the CDR3 reads TGTGCCAGTAGTATGAACAGGGAAGAGACCCAGTACTTC. Its protein product is CASSMNREETQYF. The chain combines TRBV19 with TRBJ2-5, with D possibly TRBD1 on 6 matching bases. V lost 3 bases and J 3 bases, leaving 8 bases between the germline ends. CDR1 and CDR2 (germline): LNHDA, SQIVND (reference sequence). CDR3 length: 13 residues.

The chain carries TRBV27 and TRBJ2-3; D is possibly TRBD1 (5 bases). Germline lookup yields CDR1 MNHEY and CDR2 SMNVEV (reference sequence). This CDR3 spans 15 amino acids. The V gene lost 6 bases and the J gene lost 1 base, with 14 bases spanning the gap. The CDR3 sequence is CASRGEGVGTDTQYF. The CDR3 region has the DNA TGTGCCAGCAGAGGTGAAGGGGTTGGCACAGATACGCAGTATTTT.

This clonotype was seen a handful of times. This sequence joins TRBV11-3 and TRBJ1-1; D unresolved. The V and J ends lost 4 bases and 4 bases respectively, with 13 bases between them. From germline, CDR1 is SGHNT and CDR2 YENEEA. The CDR3 contains 14 residues. The CDR3: CASSSSAYSTEAFF. The CDR3 DNA sequence: TGTGCCAGCAGCTCATCTGCGTACAGCACTGAAGCTTTCTTT.

This clonotype was seen at least ten times. The chain is built from TRBV18 and TRBJ2-1; the D call may be TRBD1 or TRBD2 (5 bases each). Germline lookup yields CDR1 KGHSH and CDR2 LQKENI. The CDR3 loop spans 16 amino acids. Trimming left V 5 bases short and J 0 bases short, with 14 bases between. CDR3 protein: CASSDRKGSSYNEQFF. CDR3 coding DNA: TGTGCCAGCTCAGACCGGAAGGGGAGCTCCTACAATGAGCAGTTCTTC.

This clonotype was seen many times. The chain recombines TRBV10-3 with TRBJ2-2; D is possibly TRBD1 (6 bases). The CDR3 is 15 residues long. V dropped 6 bases and J dropped 2 bases, with 13 bases sitting between them. Per the germline V gene, CDR1 is ENHRY and CDR2 is SYGVKD. The CDR3 DNA sequence: TGTGCCATCAGAGGTGGGGACACTAACACCGGGGAGCTGTTTTTT. Its translation is CAIRGGDTNTGELFF.

Many counts were recorded for this clonotype. The rearrangement uses TRBV11-2 and TRBJ2-1, with D perhaps TRBD1 (5 bases). CDR3 length equals 15 residues. Trimming left V 2 bases short and J 0 bases short, with 8 bases between. Germline loops: CDR1 SGHAT, CDR2 FQNNGV. In DNA, the CDR3 is TGTGCCAGCAGCTTATATCAGGGCTCCTACAATGAGCAGTTCTTC. Amino acids: CASSLYQGSYNEQFF.

Many counts were recorded for this clonotype. The V gene is TRBV29-1, the J gene TRBJ1-4; D is uncertain. The germline V gene encodes CDR1 SQVTM and CDR2 ANQGSEA. The CDR3 length is 17 residues. The V and J ends lost 3 bases and 0 bases respectively, with 17 bases between them. CDR3 protein: CSVELAGQAATNEKLFF. For the CDR3, the DNA is TGCAGCGTTGAGTTAGCGGGTCAAGCTGCAACTAATGAAAAACTGTTTTTT.

The chain has TRBV5-4 and TRBJ2-1, with no clear D. Germline V gives CDR1 SGHNT, CDR2 YYREEE (reference sequence). The CDR3 runs to 14 residues. Trimming took off 1 base at V and 13 bases at J, with 18 bases between the two ends. CDR3 residues: CASSLRAMRFNQFF. In nucleotides, the CDR3 is TGTGCCAGCAGCTTGCGGGCTATGCGGTTCAATCAGTTCTTC.

This clonotype has only a few counts. The V call is TRBV12-3 or TRBV12-4, the J call TRBJ2-2; D perhaps matches TRBD2 (5 bases). Trimming left V 7 bases short and J 6 bases short, with 9 bases between. This CDR3 has 12 residues. The CDR3 region is CASTEGSGELFF. DNA for the CDR3: TGTGCCAGCACAGAGGGCTCCGGGGAGCTGTTTTTT.

This clonotype showed up many times. V usage is TRBV24-1 and J usage is TRBJ2-1, with 8 bases fitting TRBD1. The V gene's germline CDR1 is KGHDR and CDR2 SFDVKD. The V segment lost 9 bases and the J segment 7 bases; nucleotides outside the gene matches: 10. The CDR3 is made up of 14 amino acids. CDR3 sequence reads: CATGRRTGRNEQFF. CDR3 DNA sequence: TGTGCCACCGGCCGGAGGACAGGGCGGAATGAGCAGTTCTTC.

The table lists this clonotype with a count of one. This may be a read error, as it is one base from a much larger clone. This chain connects TRBV6-6 to TRBJ1-3, with D unclear. The CDR3 extends over 13 amino acids. Germline loops: CDR1 MNHNY, CDR2 SVGAGI (reference sequence). The CDR3 region is CASRYIDGNTKYF. The CDR3 coding sequence is TGTGCCAGCAGATACATCGACGGAAACACCAAATATTTT.

V is TRBV27 and J is TRBJ2-3; 7 bases are shared with TRBD1. Germline CDR1 reads MNHEY; CDR2 reads SMNVEV (reference sequence). V lost 5 bases and J lost 0; bases outside the gene matches: 5. The CDR3 spans 15 residues. This CDR3 is CASSLGQASTDTQYF. The CDR3 DNA is TGTGCCAGCAGTCTCGGACAGGCCAGCACAGATACGCAGTATTTT.

V is TRBV29-1 and J is TRBJ1-1; D is unresolved. The CDR3 runs 10 residues. The V gene lost 4 bases and the J gene lost 10 bases, with 10 bases spanning the gap. CDR1 and CDR2 from the germline V gene are SQVTM and ANQGSEA. The CDR3 here is CSVAAGGAFF. DNA for the CDR3: TGCAGCGTTGCTGCAGGAGGAGCTTTCTTT. Full variable domain (outside the CDR3, taken from reference TRBV29-1 and TRBJ1-1): SAVISQKPSRDICQRGTSLTIQCQVDSQVTMMFWYRQQPGQSLTLIATANQGSEATYESGFVIDKFPISRPNLTFSTLTVSNMSPEDSSIYLCSVAAGGAFFGQGTRLTVV.

The table lists this clonotype with many counts. The genes are TRBV7-9 and TRBJ2-7; 7 nucleotides line up with TRBD2. The length of the CDR3 is 14 residues. V was pared by 6 bases and J by 3 bases, with 8 bases of the junction left unmatched. Germline V gene lookup returns CDR1 SEHNR and CDR2 FQNEAQ (reference sequence). CDR3 region: CASRPGGIGYEQYF. The CDR3, as DNA: TGTGCCAGCAGACCCGGGGGGATAGGCTACGAGCAGTACTTC.

In its sample, this clonotype was seen many times. The rearrangement uses TRBV5-4 and TRBJ1-1; 7 bases are a match to TRBD1. Unmatched junction bases numbered 8, after V lost 6 bases and J lost 3 bases. This CDR3 is 14 amino acids long. Germline assignment: CDR1 SGHNT and CDR2 YYREEE (reference sequence). CDR3 protein: CASTPRDSYTEAFF. The CDR3 DNA sequence: TGTGCCAGCACCCCCCGGGACAGCTACACTGAAGCTTTCTTT.

The table lists this clonotype with a few counts. V usage is TRBV11-3 and J usage is TRBJ1-1; no firm D call. The length of the CDR3 is 14 residues. The V gene's germline CDR1 is SGHNT and CDR2 YENEEA. The V end lost 1 base, the J end lost 1 base, and 7 bases lay between the germline ends. CDR3 amino acids: CASSLAPANTEAFF. The CDR3 DNA sequence: TGTGCCAGCAGCTTAGCACCGGCGAACACTGAAGCTTTCTTT.

This clonotype was picked up a small number of times. The CDR3 is CAIRSGTDAGGNQPQHF. The CDR3 nucleotides are TGTGCCATCAGGTCCGGGACCGACGCGGGTGGCAATCAGCCCCAGCATTTT. The V call is TRBV10-3, the J call TRBJ1-5; the D gene is possibly TRBD1 (5 bases). Germline CDR1 ENHRY, CDR2 SYGVKD. With 6 bases removed from V and 2 bases from J, the gap between germline ends came to 20 bases. CDR3 length: 17 residues.

The chain links TRBV7-9 to TRBJ2-1, with TRBD1 as a possible D gene (6 bases). The CDR3 has 12 amino acids. Germline lookup yields CDR1 SEHNR and CDR2 FQNEAQ (reference sequence). Trimming took 5 bases from V and 9 from J, leaving 11 bases between them. This chain's CDR3 is CASSLNRVEQFF. The CDR3 DNA is TGTGCCAGCAGCCTTAACAGGGTTGAGCAGTTCTTC.

This clonotype was recorded at least ten times. The chain joins TRBV10-1 to TRBJ1-4; no firm D call. The V and J ends lost 4 bases and 0 bases respectively, with 9 bases between them. Looked up from germline, CDR1 is WNHNN and CDR2 is SYGVQD (reference sequence). This CDR3 contains 15 residues. The CDR3 sequence: CASSAVRATNEKLFF. CDR3 DNA: TGCGCCAGCAGTGCTGTCAGAGCAACTAATGAAAAACTGTTTTTT.

This clonotype was picked up many times. The chain has TRBV19 and TRBJ1-6, with D hard to call. The CDR3 extends over 16 amino acids. Germline-derived CDR1 and CDR2 are LNHDA and SQIVND (reference sequence). Trimming removed 5 bases at V and 0 bases at J, with 11 bases between. CDR3 amino acids: CASSFGESSYNSPLHF. The CDR3 region has the DNA TGTGCCAGTAGTTTCGGGGAGAGCTCCTATAATTCACCCCTCCACTTT.

This clonotype is categorized as medium-sized. The chain recombines TRBV6-5 with TRBJ2-6; weak D call: TRBD1 (5 bases). V lost 6 bases and J lost 2, with 14 bases in between. The CDR3 runs to 16 residues. Germline CDR1 reads MNHEY; CDR2 reads SVGAGI. The chain's CDR3 is CASSQMAGTGANVLTF. The CDR3 DNA sequence: TGTGCCAGCAGCCAAATGGCAGGGACTGGGGCCAACGTCCTGACTTTC.

This clonotype was recorded at least ten times. This chain links TRBV7-2 with TRBJ2-2, with TRBD1 identical over 8 bases. This CDR3 contains 14 residues. Germline lookup yields CDR1 SGHTA and CDR2 FQGNSA. Trimming at V came to 4 bases and at J to 4 bases, leaving 2 bases not matched to a gene. The CDR3 protein is CASSSQGVTGELFF. For the CDR3, the DNA is TGTGCCAGCAGCTCACAGGGGGTCACCGGGGAGCTGTTTTTT.